This T cell receptor beta chain was documented in a study of cytomegalovirus exposure and HLA in healthy donors. Vbeta (60) and Jbeta (13) primers were used in the PCR. Method: immunoSEQ multiplex PCR; TCRdb's copy keeps in-frame clones and lacks some. This sample yields some 160,000 clones, of which 80% to 85% are seen a single time; around 2.3% belongs to the top ten. Germline values: CDR1 SNHLY, CDR2 FYNNEI. Unmatched junction bases numbered 2, after V lost 6 bases and J lost 7 bases. This CDR3 is built from 11 residues. The chain employs TRBV2 and TRBJ1-2, with 7 positions matching TRBD1. The sample taken for sequencing was PBMCs. The clonotype was recovered from a male donor in good health and CMV-seronegative. The CDR3 loop is CASSGTVGYTF. CDR3 sequence (DNA): TGTGCCAGCAGCGGGACAGTTGGCTACACCTTC.